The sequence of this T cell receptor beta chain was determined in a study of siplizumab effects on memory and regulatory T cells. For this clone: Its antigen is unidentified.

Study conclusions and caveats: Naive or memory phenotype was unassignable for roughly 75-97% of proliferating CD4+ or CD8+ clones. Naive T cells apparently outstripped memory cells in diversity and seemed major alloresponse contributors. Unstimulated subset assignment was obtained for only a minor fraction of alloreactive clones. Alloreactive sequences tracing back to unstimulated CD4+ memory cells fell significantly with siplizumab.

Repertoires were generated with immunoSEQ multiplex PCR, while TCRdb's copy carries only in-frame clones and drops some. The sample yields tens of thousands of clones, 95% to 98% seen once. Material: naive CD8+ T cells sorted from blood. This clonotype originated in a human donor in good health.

The CDR3 coding sequence is TGTGCCAGCAGTTCAAAAACCGGGACAGCGTACGAGCAGTACTTC. This sequence encodes CASSSKTGTAYEQYF. This rearrangement joins TRBV27 to TRBJ2-7, with TRBD1 identical over 7 bases. Losses at the gene ends were 4 bases for V and 4 bases for J; bases not matched to a gene: 10. Germline CDR1 is MNHEY and CDR2 is SMNVEV (reference sequence). CDR3 length: 15 residues.